The 24 T cell receptor beta chains reported below all come from one sample, sequenced in a study of T cell responses to AZD1222 COVID-19 vaccine. Data came from immunoSEQ multiplex PCR; TCRdb stores just in-frame clones and leaves some out. The data show 100,000 or so clones, 87% seen once. Sequencing used peripheral blood, obtained 28 days after the second AZD1222 dose. The receptors stem from an adult who received the AZD1222 COVID-19 vaccine.

The chain links TRBV30 to TRBJ2-2; D call uncertain. CDR3 length equals 14 residues. V lost 3 bases, J lost 0 bases, and 8 bases lay in between. In germline, CDR1 is GTSNPN, CDR2 SVGIG (reference sequence). The CDR3, as DNA: TGTGCCTGGAGACATGCGGCGAACACCGGGGAGCTGTTTTTT. Translated: CAWRHAANTGELFF.

The V gene is TRBV2, the J gene TRBJ1-5; the match to TRBD1 covers 9 bases. In germline, CDR1 is SNHLY, CDR2 FYNNEI. The V and J ends lost 6 bases and 2 bases, in that order; junction bases with no gene match: 5. The CDR3 runs to 15 residues. Written as DNA, the CDR3 is TGTGCCAGCAGGAGACAGGGGGATGGCAATCAGCCCCAGCATTTT. Its protein is CASRRQGDGNQPQHF.

V and J are TRBV19 and TRBJ2-2; TRBD2 aligns across 8 bases. CDR1 and CDR2 (germline): LNHDA, SQIVND (reference sequence). With V trimmed by 4 bases and J by 1 base, 8 bases remained unmatched. This CDR3 region has 17 residues. The CDR3 loop is CASSRASGRLNTGELFF. Written as DNA, the CDR3 is TGTGCCAGTAGTAGGGCTAGCGGGCGTTTGAACACCGGGGAGCTGTTTTTT. The full variable domain, in which reference TRBV19 and TRBJ2-2 provide the parts outside the CDR3, is DGGITQSPKYLFRKEGQNVTLSCEQNLNHDAMYWYRQDPGQGLRLIYYSQIVNDFQKGDIAEGYSVSREKKESFPLTVTSAQKNPTAFYLCASSRASGRLNTGELFFGEGSRLTVL.

The chain uses TRBV28 and TRBJ1-2; 9 bases line up with TRBD1. V gave up 4 bases and J gave up 4 bases; unmatched junction bases: 7. Germline loops: CDR1 MDHEN, CDR2 SYDVKM. This CDR3 contains 15 residues. In nucleotides, the CDR3 is TGTGCCAGCAGTTCCACAGGGGGCGACCTCTATGGCTACACCTTC. It codes for CASSSTGGDLYGYTF.

V is TRBV7-2 and J is TRBJ1-5; D not certain. Germline V gives CDR1 SGHTA, CDR2 FQGNSA. Trimming removed 5 bases at V and 2 bases at J, with 16 bases between. The CDR3 loop spans 16 amino acids. The chain's CDR3 is CASSQDRNLGNQPQHF. The CDR3 DNA sequence: TGTGCCAGCAGCCAAGATCGGAACTTGGGCAATCAGCCCCAGCATTTT.

V is TRBV14 and J is TRBJ2-5, with TRBD1 matching 8 bases. Germline CDR1 and CDR2: SGHDN and FVKESK. Trimming removed 5 bases from V and 5 bases from J; junction bases left unmatched: 7. CDR3 length equals 14 residues. CDR3 nucleotide sequence: TGTGCCAGCAGCTACGACAGGGGAATGGAGACCCAGTACTTC. Amino acid sequence: CASSYDRGMETQYF. Full variable domain (outside the CDR3, taken from reference TRBV14 and TRBJ2-5): EAGVTQFPSHSVIEKGQTVTLRCDPISGHDNLYWYRRVMGKEIKFLLHFVKESKQDESGMPNNRFLAERTGGTYSTLKVQPAELEDSGVYFCASSYDRGMETQYFGPGTRLLVL.

The chain couples TRBV6-5 to TRBJ2-7; D is uncertain. The V end lost 2 bases, the J end lost 3 bases, and 11 bases lay between the germline ends. Germline loops: CDR1 MNHEY, CDR2 SVGAGI. The CDR3 runs to 14 residues. The DNA for the CDR3 is TGTGCCAGCAGTTACGGAGAGAACGGCTACGAGCAGTACTTC. Its translation: CASSYGENGYEQYF.

The chain couples TRBV30 to TRBJ2-1; D gene ambiguous. Trimming shortened V by 2 bases and J by 8 bases, and 7 bases separated the two germline ends. There are 11 residues in the CDR3. CDR1 and CDR2 from the germline V gene are GTSNPN and SVGIG (reference sequence). This CDR3 is CAWSRAYEQFF. The CDR3 bases are TGTGCCTGGAGTCGAGCATATGAGCAGTTCTTC. The full variable domain, in which reference TRBV30 and TRBJ2-1 provide the parts outside the CDR3, is SQTIHQWPATLVQPVGSPLSLECTVEGTSNPNLYWYRQAAGRGLQLLFYSVGIGQISSEVPQNLSASRPQDRQFILSSKKLLLSDSGFYLCAWSRAYEQFFGPGTRLTVL.

The gene calls are TRBV28 and TRBJ2-7; perhaps TRBD2 as D (6 bases). The CDR3 has 13 amino acids. Between the trimmed V and J ends, which lost 2 bases and 3 bases, there was a span of 8 bases. Germline values: CDR1 MDHEN, CDR2 SYDVKM. In nucleotides, the CDR3 is TGTGCCAGCAGTTTACTAGCGAGCTACGAGCAGTACTTC. Encoded protein: CASSLLASYEQYF.

V usage is TRBV7-2 and J usage is TRBJ1-3; D remains unclear. The CDR3 loop spans 15 amino acids. Trimming left V 4 bases short and J 0 bases short, with 10 bases between. The V gene's germline CDR1 is SGHTA and CDR2 FQGNSA. CDR3 sequence: CASSSRLSSGNTIYF. CDR3 coding DNA: TGTGCCAGCAGCTCCCGACTAAGCTCTGGAAACACCATATATTTT.

V usage is TRBV30 and J usage is TRBJ1-3; D remains ambiguous. Trimming shortened V by 0 bases and J by 10 bases, and 7 bases separated the two germline ends. The CDR3 consists of 11 residues. Germline CDR1 and CDR2: GTSNPN and SVGIG (reference sequence). The DNA of the CDR3 is TGTGCCTGGAGTGTAAGCAGAACCATATATTTT. It yields the protein CAWSVSRTIYF.

The chain couples TRBV6-5 to TRBJ1-2; TRBD1 might be the D (5 bases). Germline V gene data show CDR1 as MNHEY and CDR2 as SVGAGI. The CDR3 spans 15 residues. Trimming shortened V by 2 bases and J by 7 bases, and 17 bases separated the two germline ends. The CDR3 reads CASSYGGTHLFGYTF. CDR3 bases: TGTGCCAGCAGTTACGGGGGGACCCACCTGTTTGGCTACACCTTC.

This clone was seen a handful of times. The rearrangement joins TRBV30 to TRBJ2-3; TRBD2 agrees at 13 bases. The CDR3 covers 16 residues. Per the germline V gene, CDR1 is GTSNPN and CDR2 is SVGIG (reference sequence). Losses at the gene ends were 4 bases for V and 2 bases for J; bases not matched to a gene: 6. As DNA, the CDR3 is TGTGCCTGGAACTCCGGACTAGCGGGAGACACAGATACGCAGTATTTT. Protein product: CAWNSGLAGDTDTQYF.

This clone was picked up a small number of times. The V call is TRBV12-3 or TRBV12-4, the J call TRBJ2-7; D uncertain. The CDR3 is 13 residues long. V lost 5 bases and J 7 bases, leaving 15 bases between the germline ends. The CDR3: CASSPPLGAEQYF. The CDR3 coding sequence is TGTGCCAGCAGTCCCCCCCTGGGTGCGGAGCAGTACTTC.

This clone appeared a single time. The V and J genes are TRBV16 and TRBJ1-4; 7 nucleotides match TRBD1. Germline CDR1 is KGHSY and CDR2 is FQNENV. The CDR3 is 14 amino acids. The ends lost 5 bases at V and 4 bases at J; junction bases unmatched: 4. The DNA for the CDR3 is TGTGCCAGCAGCGAGGACAGGATTAATGAAAAACTGTTTTTT. Translated: CASSEDRINEKLFF.

J is TRBJ1-2 and V is TRBV9, with unresolved D. Looked up from germline, CDR1 is SGDLS and CDR2 is YYNGEE. CDR3 length equals 12 residues. Trimming pared 3 bases from V and 6 bases from J, leaving 9 bases between. The CDR3 sequence is CASSARLHGYTF. The CDR3, as DNA: TGTGCCAGCAGCGCCAGGCTGCATGGCTACACCTTC.

The chain couples TRBV28 to TRBJ1-2, with 11 bases identical to TRBD1. The CDR3 runs 15 residues. CDR1 and CDR2 from the germline V gene are MDHEN and SYDVKM. V lost 7 bases and J lost 5; bases outside the gene matches: 9. The CDR3 DNA reads TGTGCCAGCACCCCGGACAGGGGGCTAAAGTATGGCTACACCTTC. Amino acid sequence: CASTPDRGLKYGYTF.

This clone appeared a few times. The chain is built from TRBV28 and TRBJ2-3; 9 positions match TRBD1. Germline V gives CDR1 MDHEN, CDR2 SYDVKM. V lost 3 bases and J lost 4; bases outside the gene matches: 2. The CDR3 has 14 amino acids. The CDR3 is CASSLGQGADTQYF. In DNA form, the CDR3 reads TGTGCCAGCAGTTTGGGACAGGGAGCAGATACGCAGTATTTT.

J is TRBJ1-2 and V is TRBV6-1; 9 bases agree with TRBD1. Germline assignment: CDR1 MNHNS and CDR2 SASEGT. The CDR3 has 16 residues. The trim removed 2 bases at V and 4 bases at J, leaving 8 bases unmatched. CDR3 sequence: CASSEWTGDRVYGYTF. In DNA, the CDR3 is TGTGCCAGCAGTGAATGGACGGGGGACAGGGTCTATGGCTACACCTTC.

The chain has TRBV5-5 and TRBJ2-5, with 10 bases fitting TRBD2. This CDR3 spans 17 amino acids. Looked up from germline, CDR1 is SGHKS and CDR2 is YYEKEE (reference sequence). Trimming cost V 0 bases and J 5 bases; bases outside gene matches: 10. CDR3 DNA: TGTGCCAGCAGCTTGGCCAGCCTAGCGGGAGCCGGGGAGACCCAGTACTTC. Its translation: CASSLASLAGAGETQYF. The full variable domain, its missing parts supplied by reference TRBV5-5 and TRBJ2-5, is DAGVTQSPTHLIKTRGQQVTLRCSPISGHKSVSWYQQVLGQGPQFIFQYYEKEERGRGNFPDRFSARQFPNYSSELNVNALLLGDSALYLCASSLASLAGAGETQYFGPGTRLLVL.

The chain combines TRBV11-1 with TRBJ1-1; 10 bases fit TRBD1. The CDR3 runs to 15 residues. V lost 4 bases and J lost 5; bases outside the gene matches: 7. In germline, CDR1 is SGHAT, CDR2 FQDESV (reference sequence). The CDR3 DNA reads TGTGCCAGCAGCTCGCCGACAGGGGGCGGAACTGAAGCTTTCTTT. It encodes CASSSPTGGGTEAFF.

This clone was found a few times. The V call is TRBV4-1, the J call TRBJ2-7; D gene unclear. Germline V lookup: CDR1 MGHRA, CDR2 YSYEKL. The CDR3 loop spans 13 amino acids. The ends were cut back, 1 base at V and 2 bases at J, with 6 bases in the middle. CDR3 sequence reads: CASSQGGTYEQYF. The DNA of the CDR3 is TGCGCCAGCAGCCAAGGAGGAACCTACGAGCAGTACTTC.

V usage is TRBV11-2 and J usage is TRBJ2-7, with D unresolved. The CDR3 runs to 12 residues. CDR1 and CDR2 from the germline V gene are SGHAT and FQNNGV. V was shortened by 7 bases and J by 3 bases, with 10 bases between the two germline ends. The chain's CDR3 is CASNTRGYEQYF. The CDR3 DNA reads as TGTGCCAGCAACACGCGAGGCTACGAGCAGTACTTC. The entire variable domain, with the rest obtained from reference TRBV11-2 and TRBJ2-7, is as follows: EAGVAQSPRYKIIEKRQSVAFWCNPISGHATLYWYQQILGQGPKLLIQFQNNGVVDDSQLPKDRFSAERLKGVDSTLKIQPAKLEDSAVYLCASNTRGYEQYFGPGTRLTVT.

V and J are TRBV3-1 (or the pseudogene TRBV3-2) and TRBJ2-7; TRBD1 matches 11 bases. The CDR3 is 20 amino acids. Germline V gene data show CDR1 as LGHDT and CDR2 as YNNKEL (reference sequence). The trim removed 4 bases at V and 0 bases at J, leaving 17 bases unmatched. In DNA, the CDR3 is TGTGCCAGCAGCCTCGGGACAGGGGGTGATCTTTGGAGGCCCTCCTACGAGCAGTACTTC. Protein sequence: CASSLGTGGDLWRPSYEQYF.